The source of this T cell receptor beta chain is a study of cytomegalovirus exposure and HLA in healthy donors. A few counts support this clone. The antigen remains undetermined. It was with 60 Vbeta and 13 Jbeta primers that the PCR ran. Data came from immunoSEQ multiplex PCR; TCRdb stores just in-frame clones and leaves some out. The sample contains 180,000 or so clones, 75% to 80% of which appear only once. Study-wide points: High sensitivity and specificity were reportedly achieved when the classifier diagnosed cytomegalovirus status.

This sequence originates from a man aged 50-59 years in good health and CMV-seropositive. Sequencing was performed on PBMCs.

CDR3 DNA: TGTGCCAGCAGCTCACTAGACAGGAGCACAGATACGCAGTATTTT. Residues: CASSSLDRSTDTQYF. V usage is TRBV5-5 and J usage is TRBJ2-3; maybe TRBD1 (6 bases). This CDR3 has 15 residues. V lost 3 bases to trimming and J lost 0 bases, with 11 bases between them. Germline assignment: CDR1 SGHKS and CDR2 YYEKEE (reference sequence).